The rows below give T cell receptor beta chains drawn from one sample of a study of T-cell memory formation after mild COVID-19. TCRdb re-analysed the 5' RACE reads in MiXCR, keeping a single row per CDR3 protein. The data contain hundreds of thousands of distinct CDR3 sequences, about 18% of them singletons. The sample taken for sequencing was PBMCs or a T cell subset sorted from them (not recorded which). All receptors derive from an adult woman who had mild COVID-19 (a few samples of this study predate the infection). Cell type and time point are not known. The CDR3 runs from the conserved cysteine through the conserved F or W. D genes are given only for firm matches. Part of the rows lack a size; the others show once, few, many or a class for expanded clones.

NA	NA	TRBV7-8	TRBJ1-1	CASSFLGRGTTEAFF	TGTGCCAGCAGCTTTCTGGGGAGGGGGACCACTGAAGCTTTCTTT
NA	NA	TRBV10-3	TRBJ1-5	CAISESGGKDQPQHF	TGTGCCATCAGTGAGTCCGGTGGGAAAGATCAGCCCCAGCATTTT
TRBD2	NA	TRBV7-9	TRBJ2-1	CASSLFVAGGRNEQFF	TGTGCCAGCAGCTTATTTGTCGCGGGAGGCCGCAATGAGCAGTTCTTC
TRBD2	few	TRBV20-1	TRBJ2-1	CSARTSSGRRNEQFF	TGCAGTGCTAGGACATCTAGCGGGAGGCGCAATGAGCAGTTCTTC
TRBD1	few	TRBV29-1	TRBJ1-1	CSVEPARQGYGAFF	TGCAGCGTTGAACCGGCCAGACAGGGGTATGGAGCTTTCTTT
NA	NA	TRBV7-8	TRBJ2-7	CASSRTVLAYEQYF	TGTGCCAGCAGCAGGACAGTTCTAGCCTACGAGCAGTACTTC
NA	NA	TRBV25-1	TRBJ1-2	CASSANLFREGYTF	TGTGCCAGCAGTGCCAATCTCTTCAGGGAGGGCTACACCTTC
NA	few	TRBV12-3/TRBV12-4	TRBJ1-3	CASSWASGNTIYF	TGTGCCAGCAGTTGGGCCTCTGGAAACACCATATATTTT
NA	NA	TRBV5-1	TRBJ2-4	CASSLNDKNIQYF	TGCGCCAGCAGCTTGAATGATAAAAACATTCAGTACTTC
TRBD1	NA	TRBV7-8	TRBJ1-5	CASSRTGSFQPQHF	TGTGCCAGCAGCCGGACAGGGTCTTTTCAGCCCCAGCATTTT
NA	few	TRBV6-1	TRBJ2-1	CASSATGGLNYNEQFF	TGTGCCAGCAGTGCCACGGGGGGCCTAAACTACAATGAGCAGTTCTTC
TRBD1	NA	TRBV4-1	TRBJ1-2	CASSHWTGEEDYGYTF	TGCGCCAGCAGCCATTGGACAGGGGAAGAGGACTATGGCTACACCTTC
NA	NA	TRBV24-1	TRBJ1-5	CATSDQSQPQHF	TGTGCCACCAGTGACCAGAGTCAGCCCCAGCATTTT
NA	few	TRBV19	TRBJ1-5	CASSIPPRGQPQHF	TGTGCCAGTAGTATCCCCCCCCGTGGGCAGCCCCAGCATTTT
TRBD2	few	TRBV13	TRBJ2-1	CASSPRLAGAGYNEQFF	TGTGCCAGCAGCCCACGACTAGCGGGAGCGGGGTACAATGAGCAGTTCTTC
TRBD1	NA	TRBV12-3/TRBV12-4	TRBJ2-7	CASGGTGDTYEQYF	TGTGCCAGCGGGGGGACAGGGGACACATACGAGCAGTACTTC
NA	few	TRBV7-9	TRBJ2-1	CASSLRTKAPDNEQFF	TGTGCCAGCAGCCTCCGGACGAAAGCCCCGGACAATGAGCAGTTCTTC
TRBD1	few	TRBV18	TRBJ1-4	CASSPGQNEKLFF	TGTGCCAGCTCACCGGGACAGAATGAAAAACTGTTTTTT
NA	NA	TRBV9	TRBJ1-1	CASSVGGGNGEAFF	TGTGCCAGCAGCGTGGGGGGAGGGAACGGAGAAGCTTTCTTT
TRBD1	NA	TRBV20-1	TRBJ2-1	CSAKSGTGAYNEQFF	TGCAGTGCCAAGTCCGGGACAGGCGCCTACAATGAGCAGTTCTTC
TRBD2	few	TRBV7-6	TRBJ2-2	CASSSRGSNTGELFF	TGTGCCAGCAGCTCGCGGGGGAGCAACACCGGGGAGCTGTTTTTT
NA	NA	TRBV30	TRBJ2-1	CAWSLRGSYNEQFF	TGTGCCTGGAGTTTGCGGGGATCCTACAATGAGCAGTTCTTC
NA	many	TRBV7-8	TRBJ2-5	CASSSLVLQETQYF	TGTGCCAGCAGCTCGTTGGTACTTCAAGAGACCCAGTACTTC
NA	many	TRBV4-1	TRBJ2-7	CASSQDPGSYEQYF	TGCGCCAGCAGCCAAGATCCAGGTTCCTACGAGCAGTACTTC
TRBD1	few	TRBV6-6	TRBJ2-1	CASSYSEGGPYNEQFF	TGTGCCAGCAGTTACTCGGAAGGGGGCCCCTACAATGAGCAGTTCTTC
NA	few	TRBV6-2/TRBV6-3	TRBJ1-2	CASRKTSNYGYTF	TGTGCCAGCAGGAAGACATCTAACTATGGCTACACCTTC